A selection of T cell receptor beta chains follows, all from one sample in a study of beta chain features in type 1 diabetes. Using immunoSEQ multiplex PCR, the repertoire was profiled, and TCRdb retains in-frame clones only, with some absent. The table has 330,000 or so clones, 10% to 15% seen once. The sequenced sample consisted of naive CD4+ T cells from blood. All receptors derive from a woman under 30 with type 1 diabetes. Both conserved end residues are part of each CDR3. Some rows have no size entry. The others give once, few or many, or a class for an expanded clone.

CDR3aa,v_gene,abundance,len,j_gene
CASSTYQLYNEQFF,TRBV11-2,few,14,TRBJ2-1
CASSLSISGSSYNEQFF,TRBV7-2,few,17,TRBJ2-1
CASSLQEGNNEQFF,TRBV21-1,NA,14,TRBJ2-1
CASSLAQPNVLTF,TRBV7-9,NA,13,TRBJ2-6
CASSLGPSGNQETQYF,TRBV5-1,NA,16,TRBJ2-5
CASKRSGTNYYEQYF,TRBV19,few,15,TRBJ2-7
CSVAGWGGSSGNTIYF,TRBV29-1,NA,16,TRBJ1-3
CASSQDQGKSPLHF,TRBV4-3,few,14,TRBJ1-6
CASSQLRGGLLSGNTIYF,TRBV4-1,NA,18,TRBJ1-3
CSVEIVPNTGELFF,TRBV29-1,NA,14,TRBJ2-2
CASRRQGADTQYF,TRBV6-5,NA,13,TRBJ2-3
CASSLYSSSPRATEAFF,TRBV5-1,NA,17,TRBJ1-1
CASSFVSDSYNEQFF,TRBV7-2,NA,15,TRBJ2-1
CASSLGRVQYEQYF,TRBV7-2,few,14,TRBJ2-7
CASSQDYPVTGIHGPLHF,TRBV14,few,18,TRBJ1-6
CASSQENDREDGYTF,TRBV4-3,NA,15,TRBJ1-2
CASSQDPERVRVF,TRBV4-2,few,13,TRBJ2-1
CASSQDRPSVPGELFF,TRBV4-1,NA,16,TRBJ2-2
CASSPRSPSGLTYNEQFF,TRBV11-3,few,18,TRBJ2-1
CASSERFPTDTQYF,TRBV25-1,few,14,TRBJ2-3
CASSLDTYEQYF,TRBV7-2,NA,12,TRBJ2-7
CASSSLGPPYNEQFF,TRBV7-9,NA,15,TRBJ2-1
CASSRDGQAYYEQYF,TRBV4-3,NA,15,TRBJ2-7
CASSATSSYEQYF,TRBV6-1,few,13,TRBJ2-7
CASSLVAGGSYEQYF,TRBV7-2,NA,15,TRBJ2-7
CASSQDLSGSAAEQFF,TRBV4-2,few,16,TRBJ2-1
CASSLTRGADYEQYF,TRBV27,NA,15,TRBJ2-7
CASSQVPAGTITDTQYF,TRBV4-3,NA,17,TRBJ2-3
CASSFPAGSPDTQYF,TRBV5-1,NA,15,TRBJ2-3
CASSPRTAPTAQYF,TRBV7-2,NA,14,TRBJ2-7
CASSQDRVYQETQYF,TRBV4-3,NA,15,TRBJ2-5
CASSLVAGTYNEQFF,TRBV11-2,few,15,TRBJ2-1
CASSQSRRLADNEQFF,TRBV4-3,few,16,TRBJ2-1
CASSGGGEQPQHF,TRBV5-6,few,13,TRBJ1-5
CAIIRGASNTGELFF,TRBV10-3,NA,15,TRBJ2-2
CASSLGQGSIEKLFF,TRBV7-9,few,15,TRBJ1-4
CAKVGGMPYEQYF,TRBV6-4,few,13,TRBJ2-7